This is a list of T cell receptor beta chains from one sample in a study of human T cells and chemical hapten exposure. Via MiXCR, TCRdb re-called the RACE reads, giving one row per CDR3 protein. The sample contains about 77,000 distinct CDR3 sequences, approximately 8.1% of which appear only once. Sequenced input: whole blood. Receptor source: a female donor in good health. Some clones in this sample may be carry-over from other donors' samples. CDR3s include the opening cysteine and the closing phenylalanine or tryptophan.

>TRBV11-2
CASSGRWDGRTYEQYF
>TRBV12-3/TRBV12-4
CASSFGGLGYGYTF
>TRBV4-1
CASSQDPVSSYEQYF
>TRBV11-2
CASSVGSSGGTEAFF
>TRBV4-1
CASSQDNRDRISGNTIYF
>TRBV27
CASSVTGRLNTEAFF
>TRBV20-1
CSARRDRGYNYGYTF
>TRBV7-2
CASSLVPIGTSGSEQYF
>TRBV29-1
CSVRTVNTEAFF
>TRBV9
CASSVGQSGQYF
>TRBV20-1
CSADRGGSEAFF
>TRBV12-3/TRBV12-4
CASNKDSSLNQPQHF
>TRBV9
CASSVDGRSGNTIYF
>TRBV6-1
CASSFSKTSGANVLTF
>TRBV29-1
CSGEGEQFF
>TRBV29-1
CSVTVLGNTIYF
>TRBV11-1
CASSLGRGNSPLHF
>TRBV2
CASRITGGAYEQYF
>TRBV29-1
CSVRTGGDQPQHF
>TRBV6-2/TRBV6-3
CASSGGHEQYF
>TRBV29-1
CSVLEAGATSSYEQYF
>TRBV6-2/TRBV6-3
CASSRRLAGGYNEQFF
>TRBV20-1
CSARDSLRTGTYEQYF
>TRBV7-9
CASSLVSPNSPLHF
>TRBV30
CAWRRSSYNSPLHF
>TRBV20-1
CSARGGSGGAGTDTQYF
>TRBV3-1
CASSYEGTSGNTIYF
>TRBV3-1
CASSQEWGEQFF
>TRBV4-3
CASSPSKGRTYEQYF
>TRBV7-9
CASSLDRGLLFF
>TRBV10-3
CAIGKAGEQYF
>TRBV20-1
CSGRTANTGELFF
>TRBV2
CASSEQDSRQFF
>TRBV27
CASGDREAFF
>TRBV7-2
CASSPGNSPLHF
>TRBV20-1
CSARGTGGAFYNSPLHF
>TRBV20-1
CSARTGMGTEAFF
>TRBV7-2
CASSLRQGETPQHF
>TRBV27
CASSLWDRSNEKLFF
>TRBV18
CASSRTSGTQTDTQYF
>TRBV14
CASNNPEVGGRGSMGNQPQNF
>TRBV4-1
CASSPWDRVAGAFF
>TRBV29-1
CSGGYEGQPQHF